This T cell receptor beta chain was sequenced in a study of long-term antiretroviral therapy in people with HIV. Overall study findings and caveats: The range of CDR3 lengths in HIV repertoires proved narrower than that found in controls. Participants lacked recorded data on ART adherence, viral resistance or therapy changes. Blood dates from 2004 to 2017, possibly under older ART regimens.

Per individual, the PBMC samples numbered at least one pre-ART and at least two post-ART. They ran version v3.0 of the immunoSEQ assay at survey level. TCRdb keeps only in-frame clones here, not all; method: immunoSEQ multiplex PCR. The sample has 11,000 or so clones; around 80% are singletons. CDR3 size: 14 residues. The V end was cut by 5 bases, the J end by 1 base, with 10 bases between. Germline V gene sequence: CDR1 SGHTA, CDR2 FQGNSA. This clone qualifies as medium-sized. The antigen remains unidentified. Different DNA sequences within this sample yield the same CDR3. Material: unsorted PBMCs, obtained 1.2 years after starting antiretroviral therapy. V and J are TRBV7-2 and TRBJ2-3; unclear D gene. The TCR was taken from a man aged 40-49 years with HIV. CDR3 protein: CASSPLGGTDTQYF. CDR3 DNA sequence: TGTGCCAGCAGCCCACTGGGTGGCACAGATACGCAGTATTTT.